These 13 T cell receptor beta chains originate from one sample sequenced in a study of T cells expressing NK-cell markers. After re-calling the 5' RACE reads, TCRdb lists one entry per CDR3 protein, DNA absent. This sample contains roughly 150,000 distinct CDR3 sequences. Sequenced material: blood T cells: a sorted CD56 or NKG2C T cell subset, CD4+ or CD8+ T cells, or bulk PBMC T cells (not recorded which). All receptors come from a man between 18 and 69 years old in good health.

The V gene is TRBV28, the J gene TRBJ2-7; the TRBD2 assignment by TCRdb is unverifiable without DNA. CDR1 MDHEN and CDR2 SYDVKM come from the germline V gene. The CDR3 has 14 residues. This chain's CDR3 is CASTYRGSSYEQYF.

V gene TRBV30 combines with J gene TRBJ1-1; TCRdb selects TRBD1, and the lack of DNA leaves this call unchecked. CDR1 is GTSNPN, CDR2 SVGIG, per germline (reference sequence). The CDR3 loop spans 16 amino acids. The CDR3 sequence is CAWSHFRGEMETEAFF.

This rearrangement joins TRBV6-2 or TRBV6-3 to TRBJ2-1; TCRdb names TRBD2, which stays unverified in the absence of DNA. CDR3 length equals 17 residues. Germline-derived CDR1 and CDR2 are MNHEY and SVGEGT. CDR3 loop: CASSYSSSGGPYTEQFF.

The chain combines TRBV3-1 with TRBJ1-1; TCRdb selects TRBD1, and the lack of DNA leaves this call unchecked. The CDR3 length is 15 residues. Germline V gives CDR1 LGHDT, CDR2 YNNKEL (reference sequence). The CDR3 sequence is CASSPPNAGGFEAFF.

The chain combines TRBV6-5 with TRBJ1-2. This CDR3 contains 14 residues. The germline CDR1 and CDR2 sequences are MNHEY and SVGAGI. The CDR3 spells CASSYHSEDYGYTF.

The V gene is TRBV6-5, the J gene TRBJ1-1. The CDR3 sequence is 14 residues long. CDR1 and CDR2 from the germline V gene are MNHEY and SVGAGI. CDR3 region: CASSTDEVNTEAFF.

V is TRBV15 and J is TRBJ2-7; TCRdb designates TRBD1, a call that cannot be tested without DNA. The CDR3 consists of 15 residues. Looked up from germline, CDR1 is LNHNV and CDR2 is YYDKDF (reference sequence). Here the CDR3 reads CATSRDLPGGYEQYF.

The chain links TRBV5-5 to TRBJ2-3. This CDR3 comprises 14 residues. The germline V gene encodes CDR1 SGHKS and CDR2 YYEKEE (reference sequence). The CDR3 here is CASSLSGGTDTQYF.

The gene calls are TRBV7-6 and TRBJ2-2; no DNA is available, so the TRBD1 call from TCRdb remains unchecked. CDR1 is SGHVS, CDR2 FNYEAQ, per germline. The CDR3 has 14 amino acids. CDR3 in amino acids: CASRGRTGYGELFF. The full variable domain, its missing parts supplied by reference TRBV7-6 and TRBJ2-2, is GAGVSQSPRYKVTKRGQDVALRCDPISGHVSLYWYRQALGQGPEFLTYFNYEAQQDKSGLPNDRFSAERPEGSISTLTIQRTEQRDSAMYRCASRGRTGYGELFFGEGSRLTVL.

V usage is TRBV6-1 and J usage is TRBJ1-1. CDR3 size: 18 residues. Germline V lookup: CDR1 MNHNS, CDR2 SASEGT. The CDR3 sequence is CASRTINFAGLGNTEAFF.

CDR3 in amino acids: CASSSQLNYEQYF. This chain joins TRBV7-9 and TRBJ2-7. Germline-derived CDR1 and CDR2 are SEHNR and FQNEAQ (reference sequence). This CDR3 spans 13 amino acids.

The chain employs TRBV9 and TRBJ2-1; lacking DNA, the TRBD1 call made by TCRdb goes unchecked. Germline V gene lookup returns CDR1 SGDLS and CDR2 YYNGEE. CDR3 length: 14 residues. Here the CDR3 reads CASSAKNWGDEQFF.

The chain is built from TRBV20-1 and TRBJ2-6; TCRdb calls TRBD2, which cannot be checked without DNA. Looked up from germline, CDR1 is DFQATT and CDR2 is SNEGSKA (reference sequence). This CDR3 has 16 amino acids. The CDR3 region is CSALTSGDSGANVLTF.